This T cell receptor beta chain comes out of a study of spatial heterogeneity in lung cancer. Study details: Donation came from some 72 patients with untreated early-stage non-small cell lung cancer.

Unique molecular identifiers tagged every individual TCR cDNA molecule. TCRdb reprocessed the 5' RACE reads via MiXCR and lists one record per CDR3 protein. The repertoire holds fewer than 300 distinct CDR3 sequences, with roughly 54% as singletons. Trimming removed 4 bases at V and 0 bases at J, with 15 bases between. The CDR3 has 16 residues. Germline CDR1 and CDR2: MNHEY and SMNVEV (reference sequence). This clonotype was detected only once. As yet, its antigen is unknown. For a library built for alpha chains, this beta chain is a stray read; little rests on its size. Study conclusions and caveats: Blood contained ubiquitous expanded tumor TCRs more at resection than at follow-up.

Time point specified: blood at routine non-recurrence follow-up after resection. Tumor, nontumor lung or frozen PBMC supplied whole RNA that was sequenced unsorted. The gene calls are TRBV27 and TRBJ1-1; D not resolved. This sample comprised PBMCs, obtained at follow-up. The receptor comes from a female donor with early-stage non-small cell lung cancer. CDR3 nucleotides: TGTGCCAGCAGTTCCTACCGGGAAAACTTGAACACTGAAGCTTTCTTT. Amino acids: CASSSYRENLNTEAFF.